This is a list of T cell receptor beta chains from one sample in a study of T cell responses to AZD1222 COVID-19 vaccine. Assay: immunoSEQ multiplex PCR; the TCRdb copy retains only in-frame clones and omits some. The sample includes approximately 160,000 clones, about nine tenths of them seen just once. Sequences were derived from peripheral blood, sampled on day 0 of AZD1222 vaccination. The receptor set was obtained from an adult in good health. CDR3s include the opening cysteine and the closing phenylalanine or tryptophan. The order of the fields is CDR3 protein, CDR3 DNA, J gene, clone size, V gene, D gene. A D gene is named only where the DNA matches it firmly. The size field is filled for only some rows; it gives once, few, many or a size class.

CDR3: CASSKGTYEQYF; DNA: TGTGCCAGCAGCAAAGGAACCTACGAGCAGTACTTC; J: TRBJ2-7; size: -; V: TRBV5-6; D: -
CDR3: CASRGGPTTNEKLFF; DNA: TGTGCCAGCAGGGGCGGACCTACAACTAATGAAAAACTGTTTTTT; J: TRBJ1-4; size: -; V: TRBV6-5; D: -
CDR3: CASWGQVNTEAFF; DNA: TGTGCCAGTTGGGGACAGGTAAACACTGAAGCTTTCTTT; J: TRBJ1-1; size: -; V: TRBV19; D: TRBD1
CDR3: CASSWAQGGTNEKLFF; DNA: TGTGCCAGCAGCTGGGCCCAGGGTGGGACTAATGAAAAACTGTTTTTT; J: TRBJ1-4; size: -; V: TRBV7-9; D: -
CDR3: CASSQSGLEAFF; DNA: TGTGCCAGCAGCCAAAGCGGACTTGAAGCTTTCTTT; J: TRBJ1-1; size: -; V: TRBV7-9; D: -
CDR3: CASSTSASPSTNEKLFF; DNA: TGTGCCAGTAGTACTTCCGCTTCCCCCTCAACTAATGAAAAACTGTTTTTT; J: TRBJ1-4; size: few; V: TRBV19; D: -
CDR3: CASSLGPTSTDTQYF; DNA: TGTGCCAGCAGCTTAGGGCCCACAAGCACAGATACGCAGTATTTT; J: TRBJ2-3; size: -; V: TRBV7-8; D: -
CDR3: CATSRPGQLIYEQYF; DNA: TGTGCCACCAGCAGACCGGGACAGCTAATATACGAGCAGTACTTC; J: TRBJ2-7; size: -; V: TRBV15; D: TRBD1
CDR3: CASRPTGYNSPLHF; DNA: TGTGCCAGTAGGCCGACAGGTTATAATTCACCCCTCCACTTT; J: TRBJ1-6; size: -; V: TRBV19; D: -
CDR3: CATTAAEQYF; DNA: TGTGCCACTACTGCGGCCGAGCAGTACTTC; J: TRBJ2-7; size: -; V: TRBV28; D: -
CDR3: CASSLQGGDYEQYF; DNA: TGTGCCAGCAGCCTTCAGGGTGGCGACTACGAGCAGTACTTC; J: TRBJ2-7; size: -; V: TRBV7-3; D: -
CDR3: CASSAVDSTDTQYF; DNA: TGTGCCAGCAGCGCGGTGGACAGCACAGATACGCAGTATTTT; J: TRBJ2-3; size: -; V: TRBV5-6; D: -
CDR3: CSVEDRDSGFPGGTQYF; DNA: TGCAGCGTTGAAGATCGGGATAGCGGGTTCCCAGGCGGGACGCAGTATTTT; J: TRBJ2-3; size: -; V: TRBV29-1; D: TRBD2
CDR3: CASSILRMGNTEAFF; DNA: TGTGCCAGTAGTATATTGAGGATGGGGAACACTGAAGCTTTCTTT; J: TRBJ1-1; size: -; V: TRBV19; D: -
CDR3: CASSRTGGTGVGQPQHF; DNA: TGTGCCAGCAGCCGGACCGGTGGGACAGGGGTAGGACAGCCCCAGCATTTT; J: TRBJ1-5; size: -; V: TRBV4-2; D: TRBD1
CDR3: CAWSPQGGGRSEAFF; DNA: TGTGCCTGGAGTCCCCAGGGTGGGGGGAGGTCTGAAGCTTTCTTT; J: TRBJ1-1; size: -; V: TRBV30; D: -
CDR3: CASSLATGAEAFF; DNA: TGCGCCAGCAGCTTGGCAACCGGGGCTGAAGCTTTCTTT; J: TRBJ1-1; size: once; V: TRBV5-1; D: -
CDR3: CASRARQEGYEQYF; DNA: TGTGCCAGCAGGGCCCGACAGGAGGGGTACGAGCAGTACTTC; J: TRBJ2-7; size: once; V: TRBV6-5; D: -
CDR3: CASSMGLAETQYF; DNA: TGTGCCAGTAGTATGGGGCTAGCAGAGACCCAGTACTTC; J: TRBJ2-5; size: -; V: TRBV19; D: -
CDR3: CASSLQGSGYEQYF; DNA: TGCGCCAGCAGCTTACAGGGATCTGGCTACGAGCAGTACTTC; J: TRBJ2-7; size: -; V: TRBV5-1; D: -
CDR3: CASSSNSDTQYF; DNA: TGTGCCAGCAGCTCCAATTCGGATACGCAGTATTTT; J: TRBJ2-3; size: -; V: TRBV11-1; D: -
CDR3: CASSPREPNYGYTF; DNA: TGTGCCAGCTCACCCAGAGAACCCAACTATGGCTACACCTTC; J: TRBJ1-2; size: -; V: TRBV18; D: -
CDR3: CASGGRRGDEKLFF; DNA: TGTGCCAGCGGAGGCAGGCGAGGGGATGAAAAACTGTTTTTT; J: TRBJ1-4; size: -; V: TRBV2; D: -
CDR3: CASSLDTSSYNEQFF; DNA: TGTGCCAGCAGTTTGGACACGAGCTCCTACAATGAGCAGTTCTTC; J: TRBJ2-1; size: -; V: TRBV27; D: -
CDR3: CATKFGGGETQYF; DNA: TGTGCCACCAAGTTTGGTGGCGGCGAGACCCAGTACTTC; J: TRBJ2-5; size: -; V: TRBV2; D: -
CDR3: CASSEGLNNSPLHF; DNA: TGTGCCAGTAGCGAGGGACTCAATAATTCACCCCTCCACTTT; J: TRBJ1-6; size: -; V: TRBV19; D: -
CDR3: CALTPGQGNSPLHF; DNA: TGTGCCCTGACTCCGGGACAGGGGAATTCACCCCTCCACTTT; J: TRBJ1-6; size: -; V: TRBV30; D: TRBD1
CDR3: CSASAGKSSYEQYF; DNA: TGCAGTGCTAGTGCCGGAAAAAGCTCCTACGAGCAGTACTTC; J: TRBJ2-7; size: few; V: TRBV20-1; D: -
CDR3: CASSYAVKDQFF; DNA: TGTGCCAGCAGTTATGCCGTAAAAGACCAGTTCTTC; J: TRBJ2-1; size: -; V: TRBV6-1; D: -
CDR3: CSASHRGHGYTF; DNA: TGCAGTGCTAGTCATAGGGGGCATGGCTACACCTTC; J: TRBJ1-2; size: -; V: TRBV20-1; D: TRBD1
CDR3: CASSQAGGVIYGYTF; DNA: TGTGCCAGCAGCCAGGCAGGGGGAGTGATCTATGGCTACACCTTC; J: TRBJ1-2; size: -; V: TRBV7-8; D: TRBD1
CDR3: CATSDNDPRGYGYTF; DNA: TGTGCCACCAGTGATAATGATCCCAGGGGCTATGGCTACACCTTC; J: TRBJ1-2; size: -; V: TRBV24-1; D: -
CDR3: CASGLGTGDEQFF; DNA: TGTGCTAGTGGTTTGGGGACAGGGGATGAGCAGTTCTTC; J: TRBJ2-1; size: few; V: TRBV12-5; D: TRBD1
CDR3: CASSFSPGSYGYTF; DNA: TGTGCCAGCAGTTTCTCACCGGGTTCCTATGGCTACACCTTC; J: TRBJ1-2; size: -; V: TRBV6-5; D: -
CDR3: CASSQRRESLGEQFF; DNA: TGTGCCAGCAGCCAGCGGAGGGAGAGCCTAGGTGAGCAGTTCTTC; J: TRBJ2-1; size: -; V: TRBV9; D: -
CDR3: CASSLETGFNTEAFF; DNA: TGCGCCAGCAGCCTAGAGACGGGGTTCAACACTGAAGCTTTCTTT; J: TRBJ1-1; size: -; V: TRBV5-1; D: -
CDR3: CASSLRASGSYFSYEQYF; DNA: TGTGCCAGCAGCTTGCGGGCTAGCGGCTCTTACTTTTCCTACGAGCAGTACTTC; J: TRBJ2-7; size: -; V: TRBV5-6; D: TRBD2
CDR3: CASSLGRGNTEAFF; DNA: TGTGCCAGCAGCCTCGGCCGGGGGAACACTGAAGCTTTCTTT; J: TRBJ1-1; size: -; V: TRBV5-6; D: -
CDR3: CASSPNLLVNTEAFF; DNA: TGCGCCAGCAGCCCTAACCTTCTAGTGAACACTGAAGCTTTCTTT; J: TRBJ1-1; size: -; V: TRBV5-1; D: -
CDR3: CSVEDQGTNEKLFF; DNA: TGCAGCGTTGAAGATCAAGGGACTAATGAAAAACTGTTTTTT; J: TRBJ1-4; size: -; V: TRBV29-1; D: -
CDR3: CASSRTSGSSYEQYF; DNA: TGTGCCAGCAGCCGGACTAGCGGGAGCTCCTACGAGCAGTACTTC; J: TRBJ2-7; size: -; V: TRBV11-2; D: TRBD2
CDR3: CAIRGYGYTF; DNA: TGTGCCATCAGGGGCTATGGCTACACCTTC; J: TRBJ1-2; size: -; V: TRBV12-3/TRBV12-4; D: -
CDR3: CASSTQEYIQYF; DNA: TGTGCCAGCAGCACGCAGGAGTACATTCAGTACTTC; J: TRBJ2-4; size: once; V: TRBV12-3/TRBV12-4; D: -
CDR3: CASSSTGDHEQYF; DNA: TGTGCCAGCAGCAGCACGGGGGACCACGAGCAGTACTTC; J: TRBJ2-7; size: -; V: TRBV7-2; D: -
CDR3: CASSPGVNYGYTF; DNA: TGTGCCAGCTCACCCGGGGTTAACTATGGCTACACCTTC; J: TRBJ1-2; size: -; V: TRBV18; D: -
CDR3: CASSRMYEQYF; DNA: TGTGCCAGCAGCCGGATGTACGAGCAGTACTTC; J: TRBJ2-7; size: -; V: TRBV6-5; D: -
CDR3: CASSRGLAGGGEQFF; DNA: TGTGCCAGTAGTAGGGGACTAGCGGGCGGGGGTGAGCAGTTCTTC; J: TRBJ2-1; size: -; V: TRBV19; D: TRBD2
CDR3: CASGLRQNTGELFF; DNA: TGTGCTAGTGGTTTGCGGCAGAACACCGGGGAGCTGTTTTTT; J: TRBJ2-2; size: -; V: TRBV12-5; D: -
CDR3: CASTPEGELTDTQYF; DNA: TGTGCCAGCACCCCGGAGGGGGAGCTCACAGATACGCAGTATTTT; J: TRBJ2-3; size: -; V: TRBV6-6; D: -
CDR3: CASSPIKIRDTISGANVLTF; DNA: TGTGCCAGCAGTCCTATAAAAATCCGGGACACTATCTCTGGGGCCAACGTCCTGACTTTC; J: TRBJ2-6; size: -; V: TRBV28; D: -
CDR3: CASSEPGFNSPLHF; DNA: TGTGCCAGCAGCGAACCGGGGTTTAATTCACCCCTCCACTTT; J: TRBJ1-6; size: -; V: TRBV7-6; D: -